The clone carrying this T cell receptor (beta chain) has a count of ten or more. Antigen unknown. Individual cDNA molecules were tagged with unique molecular identifiers, the study reported. MiXCR, applied by TCRdb to the 5' RACE reads, yields one record per CDR3 protein. The repertoire holds some 46,000 distinct CDR3 sequences, with approximately 6% as singletons. The data derive from a study of early T cells in non-severe SARS-CoV-2 infection. Study conclusions and caveats: Comparison of clonotypes with VDJdb favored anti-spike CD8 responses while missing private and CD4 specificities.

The CDR3 length is 17 residues. Germline assignment: CDR1 SGHVS and CDR2 FNYEAQ. The V and J ends lost 0 bases and 5 bases respectively, with 17 bases between them. Sequenced: whole blood. This chain links TRBV7-6 with TRBJ2-1; weak D call: TRBD2 (5 bases). This sequence was found in an adult who was a healthcare worker with PCR-confirmed SARS-CoV-2 infection or an uninfected control (not recorded which). In nucleotides, the CDR3 is TGTGCCAGCAGCTTAGCGCATTCCCGGGCTAGCAACAATGAGCAGTTCTTC. Amino acids: CASSLAHSRASNNEQFF.